Following are 3 T cell receptor beta chains from one sample sequenced in a study of CD8+CD57+ T cells in acquired aplastic anemia. CD8+CD57+ cell expansion had been shown by flow cytometry in patients chosen for sequencing. TCR beta VDJ and CDR3 profiling used genomic DNA as template. Each CDR3 protein gets one entry after TCRdb re-called the reads with MiXCR. The sample contains roughly 200,000 distinct CDR3 sequences, roughly two thirds of which appear only once. Sequenced: sorted CD4+, CD8+, or CD8+CD57+ T cells (not recorded which) from PBMCs. Receptors were obtained from a human donor with aplastic anemia.

This chain joins TRBV15 and TRBJ2-4, with 8 bases lining up with TRBD2. CDR1 LNHNV and CDR2 YYDKDF come from the germline V gene (reference sequence). V was clipped by 3 bases and J by 12 bases; unmatched bases: 10. CDR3 length: 14 residues. The CDR3 DNA reads TGTGCCACCAGCAGCCGGGGGGGGATGCCCCGTCAGTACTTC. Protein sequence: CATSSRGGMPRQYF.

V gene TRBV10-3 combines with J gene TRBJ1-4; 7 bases are shared with TRBD1. Germline-derived CDR1 and CDR2 are ENHRY and SYGVKD. This CDR3 is 15 amino acids long. V lost 4 bases, J lost 8 bases, and 10 bases stayed unmatched. The CDR3 here is CAISVGGQPAEKLFF. In DNA form, the CDR3 reads TGTGCCATCAGTGTCGGGGGACAGCCAGCCGAAAAACTGTTTTTT.

This clonotype has a handful of counts. The CDR3 is CASSDSTDRATGELFF. The CDR3 DNA sequence: TGTGCCAGCAGTGACTCAACGGACAGGGCAACCGGGGAGCTGTTTTTT. The genes are TRBV6-4 and TRBJ2-2, with 8 bases aligning to TRBD1. Germline V CDR1 and CDR2: MRHNA, SNTAGT. V dropped 0 bases and J dropped 5; count of bases not matched to a gene: 5. CDR3 length: 16 amino acids.